This T cell receptor beta chain was sequenced for a study of blood T cell repertoires in COVID-19 (dated by TCRdb to 2020 to 2021). Concerning the study at large: Samples from collaborators originated in the United States, Italy and Spain and spanned both the acute and convalescent phases of COVID-19. The dataset comprised deeply sampled blood TCRbeta repertoires from subjects exposed to, actively infected with, or recovered from COVID-19. The prospective study material was composed of cDNA or gDNA derived from T cells, B-cell-depleted T cells, or PBMCs. The samples were drawn from two sources: the first 160 participants of the ongoing ImmuneRACE study, and 1,000 to 1,500 subjects contributed by 6 global collaborators. Where HLA class I and class II types were available, the types were taken from metadata supplied by the sample provider, not from assay-based typing. A freely available public database, intended as a resource for researchers studying the immune response to SARS-CoV-2, is where the repertoires were released. Sample metadata almost always included a de-identified subject ID, COVID-19 status, age in years and sex.

Each collaborating institution followed its own protocols to collect whole blood in K2EDTA tubes. For TCRbeta analysis, collaborators shipped samples in one of three forms: frozen whole blood, isolated PBMCs, or DNA extracted from either of those sample types. TCRbeta CDR3 regions were amplified from genomic DNA using the immunoSEQ Assay, a bias-controlled multiplex PCR. Concerning the study's data processing: Nucleated cell counts per sample were estimated from amplification of reference gene primers within the assay. To quantify the absolute abundance of each unique TCRbeta CDR3 rearrangement, sequence reads were collapsed and filtered. For each sample, productive Simpson clonality was calculated as the square root of Simpson's diversity index across productive rearrangements. TCRdb stores this immuneACCESS table with in-frame sequences only. Part of the clones is absent; in the studies checked, under half of the shortfall reflects unresolved V genes, and no reason is known for the rest. The V and J calls and clone size were taken over from that table, and D and trimming were inferred from the DNA. The sample includes 45,000 to 55,000 clones, with 90% observed a single time. In total, the top ten clones hold about 8.6% of the sample.

The research as a whole found: Clinical and demographic metadata were provided uncurated, with the amount varying by source and participant.

There are 13 amino acids in the CDR3, from cysteine to phenylalanine inclusive. This entry keeps only the CDR3 DNA: 39 bases, framed from base 1. V is cut by 4 bases and J by 2 bases, and the space between the germline ends is 6 bases. As to this clone: This receptor's antigen is unknown. Base qualities are not recorded, but no much larger clone differs from it by a single base.

In this chain, TRBV12-3 or TRBV12-4 is recombined with TRBJ1-5; TRBD1 might be the D gene, on 6 matching bases. This receptor was taken from a woman in her thirties or forties with active COVID-19. Sequencing used peripheral blood. The nucleotide sequence is given as TGTGCCAGCAGTTACAGGGGCAATCAGCCCCAGCATTTT. This encodes CASSYRGNQPQHF.